This record looks at one T cell receptor beta chain sequence and its context. The data stem from a study of T cell responses to AZD1222 COVID-19 vaccine. The CDR3 extends over 15 amino acids. With V trimmed by 3 bases and J by 7 bases, 4 bases remained unmatched. CDR1 is SGDLS, CDR2 YYNGEE, per germline. Sequencing used immunoSEQ multiplex PCR; TCRdb keeps in-frame clones, though not all of them. The sample yields around 180,000 clones, about 91% seen once. The TCR originated in an adult in good health. V and J are TRBV9 and TRBJ1-6; 10 bases fit TRBD1. Sequenced material: peripheral blood, taken on day 0 of AZD1222 vaccination. The CDR3 loop is CASSDRTGGNSPLHF. In DNA, the CDR3 is TGTGCCAGCAGCGATCGGACAGGGGGAAATTCACCCCTCCACTTT.